The 19 T cell receptor beta chains in this list originate from one sample, sequenced in a study of OX40 agonist ivuxolimab in advanced cancers. Profiling relied on immunoSEQ multiplex PCR, and the TCRdb table lists in-frame clones only, not all of them. The sample yields roughly 110,000 clones, just over 90% seen once. The source material was CD4+ or CD8+ T cells sorted from blood, sampled in a trial of the OX40 agonist ivuxolimab. Receptors originate from an adult with an advanced solid tumor such as melanoma, head and neck, liver or kidney cancer.

This sequence joins TRBV7-2 and TRBJ2-3, with 13 bases identical to TRBD2. The ends lost 5 bases at V and 4 bases at J; junction bases unmatched: 6. This CDR3 contains 16 residues. Germline CDR1 SGHTA, CDR2 FQGNSA. The CDR3 sequence: CASSHRTSGGADTQYF. The CDR3 nucleotides are TGTGCCAGCAGCCATCGGACTAGCGGGGGCGCAGATACGCAGTATTTT.

The rearrangement links TRBV10-3 to TRBJ2-3, with 12 bases aligning to TRBD2. V shed 6 bases and J 0 bases; nucleotides not matched to a gene: 10. Per the germline V gene, CDR1 is ENHRY and CDR2 is SYGVKD. This CDR3 comprises 18 residues. CDR3 loop: CAIRDLAGGLLSTDTQYF. In nucleotides, the CDR3 is TGTGCCATCAGAGATCTAGCGGGGGGGCTACTTAGCACAGATACGCAGTATTTT.

The chain is built from TRBV4-2 and TRBJ1-4; a weak D match, TRBD1 (6 bases). The length of the CDR3 is 16 residues. Trimming removed 1 base from V and 6 bases from J, with 15 bases in between. Germline loops: CDR1 LGHNA, CDR2 YNFKEQ. CDR3 sequence reads: CASSQGGRTVDEKLFF. CDR3 bases: TGTGCCAGCAGCCAAGGAGGAAGGACAGTAGATGAAAAACTGTTTTTT.

The chain links TRBV7-2 to TRBJ1-4; tentatively, D is TRBD1 (6 bases). V was pared by 5 bases and J by 8 bases, with 12 bases between. CDR3 length: 13 amino acids. Germline values: CDR1 SGHTA, CDR2 FQGNSA. CDR3 amino acids: CASSPSRGEKLFF. The CDR3 DNA reads as TGTGCCAGCAGCCCGAGTAGGGGGGAAAAACTGTTTTTT.

The chain couples TRBV15 to TRBJ1-3; D unclear. V lost 1 base and J lost 0, with 10 bases in between. Germline-derived CDR1 and CDR2 are LNHNV and YYDKDF (reference sequence). The CDR3 contains 16 residues. Written as DNA, the CDR3 is TGTGCCACCAGCAGAGTCGGCACCCTCTCTGGAAACACCATATATTTT. The encoded protein is CATSRVGTLSGNTIYF.

This sequence joins TRBV4-1 and TRBJ2-2, with 13 bases lining up with TRBD2. Germline V lookup: CDR1 MGHRA, CDR2 YSYEKL. The CDR3 runs 20 residues. V gave up 4 bases and J gave up 0 bases; unmatched junction bases: 11. The CDR3 spells CASSPTGLAGAIANTGELFF. CDR3 sequence (DNA): TGCGCCAGCAGCCCCACTGGACTAGCGGGGGCCATAGCGAACACCGGGGAGCTGTTTTTT.

J is TRBJ2-3 and V is TRBV10-3; D is perhaps TRBD2 (5 bases). CDR1 is ENHRY, CDR2 SYGVKD, per germline. V lost 3 bases and J lost 2, with 15 bases in between. CDR3 size: 16 residues. The CDR3 DNA reads TGTGCCATCAGTGAACGAGGGAGCGGATTCACAGATACGCAGTATTTT. Residues: CAISERGSGFTDTQYF.

This clone has more than one count but fewer than ten. The V and J genes are TRBV5-1 and TRBJ1-4; D not certain. The CDR3 extends over 12 amino acids. Germline CDR1 and CDR2: SGHRS and YFSETQ. The V gene lost 0 bases and the J gene lost 8 bases, with 5 bases spanning the gap. The CDR3 is CASSLDQEKLFF. The CDR3 region has the DNA TGCGCCAGCAGCTTGGACCAGGAAAAACTGTTTTTT.

V usage is TRBV29-1 and J usage is TRBJ1-1, with D perhaps matching TRBD1 (5 bases). The CDR3 is 13 amino acids. The germline V gene has CDR1 SQVTM and CDR2 ANQGSEA. The V end lost 5 bases, the J end lost 7 bases, and 17 bases lay between the germline ends. CDR3 residues: CSVMGPVLGEAFF. DNA for the CDR3: TGCAGCGTTATGGGACCGGTCCTTGGTGAAGCTTTCTTT.

The V gene is TRBV7-9, the J gene TRBJ1-5; no definite D call. This CDR3 has 16 residues. Trimming cost V 2 bases and J 1 base, with 12 bases left between them. Germline V gene sequence: CDR1 SEHNR, CDR2 FQNEAQ (reference sequence). CDR3 bases: TGTGCCAGCAGCTTACATGAGGAAGAGAGCAATCAGCCCCAGCATTTT. Protein: CASSLHEEESNQPQHF. The full variable domain, completed using reference TRBV7-9 and TRBJ1-5, is DTGVSQNPRHKITKRGQNVTFRCDPISEHNRLYWYRQTLGQGPEFLTYFQNEAQLEKSRLLSDRFSAERPKGSFSTLEIQRTEQGDSAMYLCASSLHEEESNQPQHFGDGTRLSIL.

The chain links TRBV4-3 to TRBJ1-1, with D possibly being TRBD1 (6 bases). This CDR3 contains 19 residues. CDR1 and CDR2 from the germline V gene are LGHNA and YSLEER. Trimming removed 0 bases at V and 1 base at J, with 21 bases between. The CDR3 spells CASSQEGGGTGWGNTEAFF. Here the CDR3 DNA reads TGCGCCAGCAGCCAAGAGGGTGGTGGAACAGGGTGGGGGAACACTGAAGCTTTCTTT.

V and J are TRBV6-6 and TRBJ1-5; perhaps TRBD1 as D (6 bases). CDR1 MNHNY and CDR2 SVGAGI come from the germline V gene (reference sequence). The CDR3 sequence is 14 residues long. Trimming pared 5 bases from V and 1 base from J, leaving 9 bases between. This CDR3 reads CASSTGRSNQPQHF. The DNA of the CDR3 is TGTGCCAGCAGTACAGGGAGGAGCAATCAGCCCCAGCATTTT.

The genes are TRBV28 and TRBJ2-5; D unresolved. CDR3 length: 13 amino acids. Germline CDR1 MDHEN, CDR2 SYDVKM. Trimming took off 2 bases at V and 2 bases at J, with 6 bases between the two ends. The CDR3, as DNA: TGTGCCAGCAGTTTAGGGCGGCAAGAGACCCAGTACTTC. This encodes CASSLGRQETQYF.

The CDR3 DNA reads as TGTGCCATCAGCAACCGACAGGGAGGGACCGGGGAGCTGTTTTTT. Its protein is CAISNRQGGTGELFF. The chain uses TRBV10-3 and TRBJ2-2; D possibly matches TRBD1 or TRBD2 (7 bases each). The V end was cut by 6 bases, the J end by 5 bases, with 16 bases between. The germline CDR1 and CDR2 sequences are ENHRY and SYGVKD. The CDR3 length is 15 residues.

On this clone: Other nucleotide sequences from this sample produce the same CDR3. The chain employs TRBV5-1 and TRBJ1-2; 7 nucleotides line up with TRBD1. The length of the CDR3 is 21 residues. V was pared by 0 bases and J by 0 bases, with 20 bases of the junction left unmatched. Germline values: CDR1 SGHRS, CDR2 YFSETQ. This chain's CDR3 is CASSLGIRGPIGRGANYGYTF. In nucleotides, the CDR3 is TGCGCCAGCAGCTTGGGGATCCGGGGCCCTATCGGCAGGGGGGCTAACTATGGCTACACCTTC.

This clone came up once. This chain connects TRBV5-7 to TRBJ2-2; 8 bases line up with TRBD1. Being an ORF, TRBV5-7 has a function that is uncertain. The CDR3 consists of 16 residues. J was trimmed by 2 bases and V by 4 bases; bases with no gene match: 7. The CDR3 loop is CASSRSGQVNTGELFF. Written as DNA, the CDR3 is TGTGCCAGCAGCCGATCGGGACAGGTAAACACCGGGGAGCTGTTTTTT.

The rearrangement links TRBV7-2 to TRBJ2-4; D unresolved. This CDR3 comprises 15 residues. CDR1 and CDR2 (germline): SGHTA, FQGNSA. Trimming left V 5 bases short and J 0 bases short, with 11 bases between. CDR3 DNA: TGTGCCAGCAGCGTTCGGACCGAAGCCAAAAACATTCAGTACTTC. This codes for CASSVRTEAKNIQYF.

The rearrangement joins TRBV6-1 to TRBJ1-1; D remains unclear. The CDR3 length is 15 residues. V was clipped by 5 bases and J by 4 bases, with 17 bases between them. Germline V gives CDR1 MNHNS, CDR2 SASEGT. CDR3 in DNA: TGTGCCAGCAGTTCCACGGGTACATTTGGCACTGAAGCTTTCTTT. Amino acid sequence: CASSSTGTFGTEAFF.

The V call is TRBV25-1, the J call TRBJ2-5; D is possibly TRBD1 (5 bases). Germline values: CDR1 MGHDK, CDR2 SYGVNS. V shed 5 bases and J shed 4 bases, with 11 bases lying between them. This CDR3 comprises 13 residues. The CDR3 nucleotides are TGTGCCAGCAGTAGAGACAGTCCAGAGACCCAGTACTTC. Translation gives CASSRDSPETQYF.